These 13 T cell receptor beta chains were sequenced from one sample in a study of T cell responses to AZD1222 COVID-19 vaccine. The protocol was immunoSEQ multiplex PCR, while the TCRdb copy is restricted to in-frame clones and leaves out a portion. The sample carries roughly 80,000 clones, approximately 91% recorded once. Sequencing was performed on peripheral blood, taken on day 0 of MenACWY control vaccination. Receptors originate from an adult in good health.

The genes are TRBV18 and TRBJ1-2; D unclear. Germline assignment: CDR1 KGHSH and CDR2 LQKENI. Trimming cost V 1 base and J 0 bases, with 15 bases left between them. The CDR3 runs to 17 residues. CDR3 nucleotide sequence: TGTGCCAGCTCACCACTTGATCCTGGGCCAGCTAACTATGGCTACACCTTC. Translation: CASSPLDPGPANYGYTF. Using reference TRBV18 and TRBJ1-2 for the parts outside the CDR3, the full variable domain is NAGVMQNPRHLVRRRGQEARLRCSPMKGHSHVYWYRQLPEEGLKFMVYLQKENIIDESGMPKERFSAEFPKEGPSILRIQQVVRGDSAAYFCASSPLDPGPANYGYTFGSGTRLTVV.

The chain links TRBV6-4 to TRBJ1-5; D ambiguous. This CDR3 has 14 amino acids. CDR1 MRHNA and CDR2 SNTAGT come from the germline V gene. The V and J ends lost 5 bases and 4 bases respectively, with 12 bases between them. CDR3 bases: TGTGCCAGCAGTCCGGGCCCGGGGAATCAGCCCCAGCATTTT. As protein: CASSPGPGNQPQHF.

The chain joins TRBV9 to TRBJ2-7; TRBD2 is a possible D gene (5 bases). Trimming removed 3 bases at V and 0 bases at J, with 13 bases between. CDR3 length: 15 amino acids. Per the germline V gene, CDR1 is SGDLS and CDR2 is YYNGEE. The chain's CDR3 is CASSAGSVSSYEQYF. Written as DNA, the CDR3 is TGTGCCAGCAGCGCGGGGTCCGTAAGCTCCTACGAGCAGTACTTC.

This chain uses TRBV27 with TRBJ1-1; no clear D gene. V was cut by 6 bases and J by 1 base, with 6 bases left in between. In germline, CDR1 is MNHEY, CDR2 SMNVEV (reference sequence). CDR3 length equals 12 residues. CDR3 region: CASSKGNTEAFF. The CDR3 coding sequence is TGTGCCAGCAGCAAGGGGAACACTGAAGCTTTCTTT.

V usage is TRBV4-3 and J usage is TRBJ2-7, with a tentative D call TRBD1 (5 bases). CDR1 LGHNA and CDR2 YSLEER come from the germline V gene. The V end was cut by 1 base, the J end by 0 bases, with 13 bases between. This CDR3 comprises 16 residues. As DNA, the CDR3 is TGCGCCAGCAGCCAAGGTGCAGGGCTCGGCTCCTACGAGCAGTACTTC. This sequence encodes CASSQGAGLGSYEQYF.

This rearrangement joins TRBV30 to TRBJ1-4; the D is unclear. Trimming left V 1 base short and J 0 bases short, with 9 bases between. Germline V lookup: CDR1 GTSNPN, CDR2 SVGIG (reference sequence). The CDR3 extends over 15 amino acids. CDR3 sequence reads: CAWSAGYATNEKLFF. In DNA, the CDR3 is TGTGCCTGGAGTGCGGGTTATGCAACTAATGAAAAACTGTTTTTT.

V and J are TRBV6-6 and TRBJ1-4; perhaps TRBD1 as D (5 bases). There are 17 residues in the CDR3. Germline lookup yields CDR1 MNHNY and CDR2 SVGAGI (reference sequence). Trimming pared 5 bases from V and 0 bases from J, leaving 16 bases between. CDR3 in amino acids: CASSRGGGPSTNEKLFF. The CDR3 coding sequence is TGTGCCAGCAGTCGCGGGGGGGGACCTTCAACTAATGAAAAACTGTTTTTT.

The rearrangement links TRBV30 to TRBJ1-5, with TRBD1 matching 7 bases. CDR1 and CDR2 from the germline V gene are GTSNPN and SVGIG (reference sequence). The CDR3 has 15 residues. Losses at the gene ends were 2 bases for V and 2 bases for J; bases not matched to a gene: 6. The CDR3 is CAWSLGQGGNQPQHF. The CDR3 region has the DNA TGTGCCTGGAGTCTAGGGCAGGGGGGCAATCAGCCCCAGCATTTT.

This clone was seen a few times. V is TRBV12-5 and J is TRBJ2-5, with TRBD1 matching over 7 bases. Germline values: CDR1 LGHNT, CDR2 FRNRAP. V shed 1 base and J 1 base; nucleotides not matched to a gene: 3. The CDR3 is 15 residues long. The CDR3 DNA reads as TGTGCTAGTGGTTTGGGACAGGGCGGCCAAGAGACCCAGTACTTC. It translates to CASGLGQGGQETQYF.

The chain has TRBV30 and TRBJ1-3; possible D gene TRBD1, 6 bases. V dropped 5 bases and J dropped 4 bases, with 21 bases sitting between them. CDR1 and CDR2 (germline): GTSNPN, SVGIG (reference sequence). The CDR3 sequence is 16 residues long. This CDR3 reads CAWGTRSRGLGNTIYF. The CDR3 DNA is TGTGCCTGGGGGACACGTTCGCGGGGGCTAGGAAACACCATATATTTT.

This clone was seen only once. The V and J genes are TRBV6-1 and TRBJ1-5; D is unresolved. The CDR3 is 12 residues long. The germline gives CDR1 MNHNS, CDR2 SASEGT. V was trimmed by 4 bases and J by 8 bases, leaving 9 bases between them. CDR3 loop: CASSAAREPQHF. The DNA for the CDR3 is TGTGCCAGCAGTGCAGCGAGAGAGCCCCAGCATTTT.

The DNA of the CDR3 is TGCGCCAGCAGCTTGGACCTAGCGACAGATACGCAGTATTTT. Translated, it gives CASSLDLATDTQYF. The rearrangement links TRBV5-1 to TRBJ2-3; tentatively, D is TRBD2 (6 bases). V lost 0 bases to trimming and J lost 3 bases, with 8 bases between them. This CDR3 has 14 residues. Germline V gives CDR1 SGHRS, CDR2 YFSETQ.

The CDR3: CASSLLSLAGTYNEQFF. The CDR3 DNA sequence: TGTGCCAGCAGCTTGTTGAGCCTAGCGGGGACCTACAATGAGCAGTTCTTC. J is TRBJ2-1 and V is TRBV5-4; 9 positions match TRBD2. V lost 1 base to trimming and J lost 2 bases; unmatched junction nucleotides: 7. Germline lookup yields CDR1 SGHNT and CDR2 YYREEE (reference sequence). The CDR3 spans 17 residues.